The T cell receptor (beta chain) described here comes from a study of T cells in localized non-small cell lung cancer. Study-wide points: Sequencing involved a lone tumor region, leaving heterogeneity possible.

Germline V gene lookup returns CDR1 MDHEN and CDR2 SYDVKM. This CDR3 is 14 amino acids long. According to the study, adjacent lung free of atypia was obtained at least 2 cm from the tumor margin. Assay: immunoSEQ multiplex PCR; the TCRdb copy retains only in-frame clones and omits some. The sample gives around 1,200 clones, 30% to 40% of which show up once; approximately 9% is in the top ten. Regarding this clone: Its antigen remains unknown. One junction end does not reproduce the germline sequence, and a read error may be involved.

The sample consisted of normal lung tissue next to the tumor, taken before any cancer treatment. V gene TRBV28 combines with J gene TRBJ2-4; 8 positions match TRBD1. The origin of this receptor is a male donor at least 60 years old with stage I squamous cell lung carcinoma. The CDR3 here is CVSSFRQGKNIQYF. CDR3 nucleotide sequence: TGTGTCAGCAGTTTCCGACAGGGGAAAAACATTCAGTACTTC.